The clone carrying this T cell receptor (beta chain) was detected a few times. The antigen remains undetermined. The entry originates in a study of cytomegalovirus exposure and HLA in healthy donors. General observations from the study: Whilst most TCR sequences proved rare, a subset of public TCRs occurred across many donors.

This PCR relied on a set of 60 Vbeta primers and 13 Jbeta primers. Only in-frame clones appear in the TCRdb table, and some are missing; sequencing was by immunoSEQ multiplex PCR. The sample shows about 160,000 clones, roughly three quarters of them seen only once. The sequence came from a man younger than 35 in good health and CMV-seropositive. The sample was PBMCs.

CDR3 loop: CASSSGTGNHEQYF. In DNA form, the CDR3 reads TGTGCCAGCAGCTCCGGGACAGGGAATCACGAGCAGTACTTC. The chain employs TRBV6-5 and TRBJ2-5; 9 bases match TRBD1. The DNA end is a closer match to TRBJ2-7, so the J assignment may be wrong. From germline, CDR1 is MNHEY and CDR2 SVGAGI. The CDR3 spans 14 residues.